The subject of this entry is one TCR beta chain. Its antigen is still unknown. At one end the junction does not follow the germline gene, possibly because of a read error. The CDR3 has 14 residues. The germline CDR1 and CDR2 sequences are MNHEY and SVGEGT. TCRdb re-analysed the RT-PCR reads in MiXCR, keeping a single row per CDR3 protein. The sample has about 700,000 distinct CDR3 sequences; 15% to 19% are singletons. The entry originates in a study of response to subunit inactivated influenza vaccine. Study-wide points: It was suggested by the authors that few new T cells are recruited by each seasonal influenza vaccination.

The chain recombines TRBV6-2 or TRBV6-3 with TRBJ2-1; TRBD2 aligns across 9 bases. This clonotype was sampled from a man aged 50 or older who received an inactivated influenza vaccine. This sample comprised PBMCs from blood, obtained roughly 13 days after vaccination. Written as DNA, the CDR3 is TGTGCCAGGAGTTACGTTCGCGGGAGGGGTGAGCAGTTCTTC. Its translation is CARSYVRGRGEQFF.